These 30 T cell receptor beta chains originate from one sample sequenced in a study of blood T cell repertoires in COVID-19. Using immunoSEQ multiplex PCR, the repertoire was profiled, and TCRdb retains in-frame clones only, with some absent. The table records roughly 300,000 clones, 75% to 95% of them present only once. Sample: peripheral blood. The receptors shown here come from a woman aged 25 to 39 with COVID-19, enrolled during active disease.

The rearrangement joins TRBV5-4 to TRBJ2-7; D is possibly TRBD1 (6 bases). Germline lookup yields CDR1 SGHNT and CDR2 YYREEE (reference sequence). The CDR3 covers 13 residues. Trimming took 0 bases from V and 4 from J, leaving 8 bases between them. The CDR3 DNA reads TGTGCCAGCAGCTTGGAGGGGGTGTACGAGCAGTACTTC. Amino acids: CASSLEGVYEQYF. The variable domain in full, completed from reference TRBV5-4 and TRBJ2-7, reads ETGVTQSPTHLIKTRGQQVTLRCSSQSGHNTVSWYQQALGQGPQFIFQYYREEENGRGNFPPRFSGLQFPNYSSELNVNALELDDSALYLCASSLEGVYEQYFGPGTRLTVT.

The rearrangement joins TRBV11-2 to TRBJ2-7, with unresolved D. The CDR3 runs 13 residues. In germline, CDR1 is SGHAT, CDR2 FQNNGV. Trimming shortened V by 5 bases and J by 2 bases, and 10 bases separated the two germline ends. Here the CDR3 reads CASSPISTYEQYF. Here the CDR3 DNA reads TGTGCCAGCAGCCCTATTAGCACCTACGAGCAGTACTTC.

This chain links TRBV5-1 with TRBJ2-7; D may be TRBD2 (5 bases). Germline V CDR1 and CDR2: SGHRS, YFSETQ. The CDR3 is 13 residues long. V was trimmed by 0 bases and J by 12 bases, leaving 16 bases between them. CDR3 sequence reads: CASSLAAAGRGYF. In nucleotides, the CDR3 is TGCGCCAGCAGCTTGGCAGCGGCCGGACGGGGGTACTTC.

The V call is TRBV28, the J call TRBJ1-4; 7 bases align to TRBD1. Per the germline V gene, CDR1 is MDHEN and CDR2 is SYDVKM. After removal of 3 bases from V and 7 bases from J, the junction contained 5 bases not matched to a gene. This CDR3 contains 14 residues. The CDR3 loop reads CASSFRGQFEKLFF. The CDR3, as DNA: TGTGCCAGCAGTTTTCGGGGACAGTTTGAAAAACTGTTTTTT.

The V call is TRBV6-1, the J call TRBJ1-6; D remains unclear. The CDR3 loop spans 15 amino acids. The ends were cut back, 2 bases at V and 7 bases at J, with 12 bases in the middle. Germline-derived CDR1 and CDR2 are MNHNS and SASEGT. The CDR3 DNA sequence: TGTGCCAGCAGTGAATCGGGGAAGCCCAATTCACCCCTCCACTTT. This sequence encodes CASSESGKPNSPLHF.

The rearrangement uses TRBV9 and TRBJ2-4, with D tentatively TRBD2 (6 bases). This CDR3 comprises 14 residues. Germline CDR1 is SGDLS and CDR2 is YYNGEE. Trimming removed 4 bases at V and 8 bases at J, with 16 bases between. The CDR3 region has the DNA TGTGCCAGCAGCCCTCGGGGGTCGTGGGACATTCAGTACTTC. Amino acids: CASSPRGSWDIQYF. The full variable domain, its missing parts supplied by reference TRBV9 and TRBJ2-4, is DSGVTQTPKHLITATGQRVTLRCSPRSGDLSVYWYQQSLDQGLQFLIQYYNGEERAKGNILERFSAQQFPDLHSELNLSSLELGDSALYFCASSPRGSWDIQYFGAGTRLSVL.

The chain links TRBV30 to TRBJ2-2; D is unresolved. Germline-derived CDR1 and CDR2 are GTSNPN and SVGIG (reference sequence). The ends were cut back, 1 base at V and 5 bases at J, with 11 bases in the middle. There are 14 residues in the CDR3. Written as DNA, the CDR3 is TGTGCCTGGAGTGGGAGTTTTTTGACCGGGGAGCTGTTTTTT. As protein: CAWSGSFLTGELFF.

V usage is TRBV5-1 and J usage is TRBJ1-4, with TRBD1 identical over 7 bases. Germline-derived CDR1 and CDR2 are SGHRS and YFSETQ. Trimming cost V 4 bases and J 6 bases; bases outside gene matches: 9. The CDR3 extends over 15 amino acids. The CDR3 spells CASSETGWGYEKLFF. The DNA of the CDR3 is TGCGCCAGCAGCGAGACAGGGTGGGGGTATGAAAAACTGTTTTTT.

The genes are TRBV2 and TRBJ1-2; 7 positions agree with TRBD1. V dropped 8 bases and J dropped 3; count of bases not matched to a gene: 9. The germline V gene has CDR1 SNHLY and CDR2 FYNNEI. The CDR3 loop spans 14 amino acids. The CDR3 DNA is TGTGCCAGCGGTCCGACAGGGACCGACTATGGCTACACCTTC. It yields the protein CASGPTGTDYGYTF.

The chain has TRBV6-1 and TRBJ2-7, with 12 bases matching TRBD1. The CDR3 has 14 amino acids. The V gene's germline CDR1 is MNHNS and CDR2 SASEGT. After removal of 3 bases from V and 5 bases from J, the junction contained 2 bases not matched to a gene. The CDR3 protein is CASSEGQGADEQYF. The CDR3 region has the DNA TGTGCCAGCAGTGAGGGACAGGGGGCTGACGAGCAGTACTTC.

The chain carries TRBV6-5 and TRBJ2-1, with TRBD2 matching 8 bases. CDR1 is MNHEY, CDR2 SVGAGI, per germline. This CDR3 contains 14 residues. The trim removed 6 bases at V and 5 bases at J, leaving 6 bases unmatched. This CDR3 reads CASRMSGSNNEQFF. DNA for the CDR3: TGTGCCAGCAGAATGAGCGGGAGCAACAATGAGCAGTTCTTC.

The CDR3 region is CAPQTGEEHPGELFF. CDR3 coding DNA: TGTGCCCCGCAGACAGGCGAGGAGCATCCCGGGGAGCTGTTTTTT. V usage is TRBV24-1 and J usage is TRBJ2-2, with a weak D call TRBD1 (6 bases). The ends were cut back, 12 bases at V and 6 bases at J, with 22 bases in the middle. The CDR3 runs to 15 residues. Germline V gives CDR1 KGHDR, CDR2 SFDVKD.

This clone appeared a single time. The genes are TRBV7-3 and TRBJ2-1; the match to TRBD2 covers 7 bases. The CDR3 extends over 18 amino acids. Trimming removed 5 bases from V and 6 bases from J; junction bases left unmatched: 19. CDR1 is SGHTA and CDR2 is FQGTGA in the germline V gene. CDR3 bases: TGTGCCAGCAGCGCGGCCAATGACTGGGCTAGCGGACGCAATGAGCAGTTCTTC. Amino acids: CASSAANDWASGRNEQFF.

The chain employs TRBV5-1 and TRBJ2-7; TRBD1 agrees at 7 bases. Trimming removed 0 bases from V and 0 bases from J; junction bases left unmatched: 3. From germline, CDR1 is SGHRS and CDR2 YFSETQ. The CDR3 extends over 15 amino acids. Here the CDR3 DNA reads TGCGCCAGCAGCTTGGGACAGGGCCCCTCCTACGAGCAGTACTTC. Its translation: CASSLGQGPSYEQYF.

The genes are TRBV27 and TRBJ2-7; D is possibly TRBD2 (5 bases). CDR1 and CDR2 from the germline V gene are MNHEY and SMNVEV (reference sequence). This CDR3 region has 14 residues. Trimming removed 5 bases from V and 2 bases from J, with 13 bases in between. The CDR3 sequence is CASSPPRGPYEQYF. CDR3 nucleotides: TGTGCCAGCAGTCCCCCTCGAGGGCCCTACGAGCAGTACTTC.

V gene TRBV3-1 (or the pseudogene TRBV3-2) combines with J gene TRBJ2-7; 11 positions agree with TRBD2. CDR3 length: 18 amino acids. V dropped 4 bases and J dropped 4; count of bases not matched to a gene: 15. Germline CDR1 is LGHDT and CDR2 is YNNKEL (reference sequence). CDR3 amino acids: CASSPRGLAAAGLYEQYF. CDR3 bases: TGTGCCAGCAGCCCCCGGGGACTAGCGGCGGCGGGCCTGTACGAGCAGTACTTC.

V gene TRBV30 combines with J gene TRBJ1-2, with D unclear. The CDR3 consists of 13 residues. Germline CDR1 and CDR2: GTSNPN and SVGIG (reference sequence). The V gene lost 0 bases and the J gene lost 1 base, with 6 bases spanning the gap. CDR3 sequence reads: CAWSVPVNYGYTF. For the CDR3, the DNA is TGTGCCTGGAGTGTTCCCGTTAACTATGGCTACACCTTC. The full variable domain, with the rest looked up from reference TRBV30 and TRBJ1-2, is SQTIHQWPATLVQPVGSPLSLECTVEGTSNPNLYWYRQAAGRGLQLLFYSVGIGQISSEVPQNLSASRPQDRQFILSSKKLLLSDSGFYLCAWSVPVNYGYTFGSGTRLTVV.

The chain couples TRBV11-3 to TRBJ2-1, with 7 nucleotides matching TRBD2. The CDR3 spans 13 residues. Per the germline V gene, CDR1 is SGHNT and CDR2 is YENEEA. After removal of 5 bases from V and 9 bases from J, the junction contained 7 bases not matched to a gene. CDR3 region: CASSTERGGEQFF. Here the CDR3 DNA reads TGTGCCAGCAGCACAGAGCGGGGAGGTGAGCAGTTCTTC. The full variable domain, its missing parts supplied by reference TRBV11-3 and TRBJ2-1, is EAGVVQSPRYKIIEKKQPVAFWCNPISGHNTLYWYLQNLGQGPELLIRYENEEAVDDSQLPKDRFSAERLKGVDSTLKIQPAELGDSAVYLCASSTERGGEQFFGPGTRLTVL.

In this sample, this clone turned up once. The rearrangement uses TRBV3-1 (or the pseudogene TRBV3-2) and TRBJ2-7; no clear D. V was clipped by 2 bases and J by 1 base, with 12 bases between them. Germline loops: CDR1 LGHDT, CDR2 YNNKEL (reference sequence). This CDR3 spans 15 amino acids. CDR3 sequence: CASSQTPQASYEQYF. The CDR3 coding sequence is TGTGCCAGCAGCCAAACGCCGCAGGCTTCCTACGAGCAGTACTTC.

The chain has TRBV5-8 and TRBJ1-6; 7 nucleotides align to TRBD1. J was trimmed by 8 bases and V by 3 bases; bases with no gene match: 11. From germline, CDR1 is SGHTS and CDR2 YDEGEE. CDR3 size: 16 residues. This CDR3 is CASSWEVGTDDSPLHF. In nucleotides, the CDR3 is TGTGCCAGCAGCTGGGAGGTGGGGACAGACGATTCACCCCTCCACTTT.

This clone appeared a single time. As DNA, the CDR3 is TGTGCCATCAGTACCGGGACAAAGACCGGGGAGCTGTTTTTT. Translating gives CAISTGTKTGELFF. V and J are TRBV10-3 and TRBJ2-2, with D perhaps TRBD1 (6 bases). In germline, CDR1 is ENHRY, CDR2 SYGVKD. V lost 5 bases to trimming and J lost 5 bases, with 12 bases between them. CDR3 length: 14 amino acids.

This rearrangement joins TRBV11-2 to TRBJ2-2; TRBD2 matches 11 bases. Germline V CDR1 and CDR2: SGHAT, FQNNGV. This CDR3 has 19 amino acids. With V trimmed by 1 base and J by 0 bases, 7 bases remained unmatched. CDR3 protein: CASSLVGLAGGTNTGELFF. CDR3 in DNA: TGTGCCAGCAGCTTAGTAGGGCTAGCGGGAGGAACGAACACCGGGGAGCTGTTTTTT. Looking up the rest from reference TRBV11-2 and TRBJ2-2 gives the full variable domain: EAGVAQSPRYKIIEKRQSVAFWCNPISGHATLYWYQQILGQGPKLLIQFQNNGVVDDSQLPKDRFSAERLKGVDSTLKIQPAKLEDSAVYLCASSLVGLAGGTNTGELFFGEGSRLTVL.

This rearrangement joins TRBV5-1 to TRBJ2-2; D ambiguous. This CDR3 contains 15 residues. CDR1 and CDR2 (germline): SGHRS, YFSETQ. V was trimmed by 0 bases and J by 6 bases, leaving 12 bases between them. The CDR3 DNA reads TGCGCCAGCAGCTTGGTTGGTAGCCCACCCGGGGAGCTGTTTTTT. Translating it yields CASSLVGSPPGELFF.

This chain links TRBV5-1 with TRBJ1-5; 10 bases match TRBD1. The CDR3 runs to 14 residues. CDR1 is SGHRS, CDR2 YFSETQ, per germline. Trimming cost V 4 bases and J 5 bases; bases outside gene matches: 3. CDR3 protein: CASSAGQGDQPQHF. CDR3 DNA: TGCGCCAGCAGCGCTGGACAGGGGGATCAGCCCCAGCATTTT.

The chain joins TRBV2 to TRBJ1-1; TRBD1 is a possible D gene (6 bases). Deletions cut 6 bases from V and 4 bases from J, with 18 bases between. Germline CDR1 reads SNHLY; CDR2 reads FYNNEI. This CDR3 is built from 15 residues. The CDR3 loop reads CASRMVGQGSTEAFF. DNA of the CDR3: TGTGCCAGCAGGATGGTGGGGCAGGGGAGCACTGAAGCTTTCTTT.

This clone was seen a handful of times. The rearrangement uses TRBV21-1 and TRBJ1-3. TRBV21-1 is a known pseudogene. The CDR3 contains 14 residues. CDR3 sequence (DNA): TGTGCCAGCCCGCGGGGGGCGAGTGGAAACACCATATATTTT. Translated: CASPRGASGNTIYF.

This clone has just one count. This chain joins TRBV7-2 and TRBJ2-7; the D gene is possibly TRBD1 (6 bases). Trimming took off 5 bases at V and 3 bases at J, with 17 bases between the two ends. Germline V gene sequence: CDR1 SGHTA, CDR2 FQGNSA. The CDR3 loop spans 15 amino acids. The CDR3: CASSAPQTGRYEQYF. For the CDR3, the DNA is TGTGCCAGCAGCGCCCCCCAGACAGGACGCTACGAGCAGTACTTC.

This chain connects TRBV23-1 to TRBJ1-5; D ambiguous. TRBV23-1 counts as an open reading frame of uncertain function. V lost 4 bases, J lost 0 bases, and 7 bases lay in between. This CDR3 comprises 14 residues. CDR3 in amino acids: CASSPGNSNQPQHF. As DNA, the CDR3 is TGCGCCAGCAGTCCAGGCAATAGCAATCAGCCCCAGCATTTT.

The chain recombines TRBV7-9 with TRBJ2-5; 7 bases match TRBD1. CDR3 size: 14 residues. Germline assignment: CDR1 SEHNR and CDR2 FQNEAQ (reference sequence). Unmatched junction bases numbered 8, after V lost 5 bases and J lost 5 bases. For the CDR3, the DNA is TGTGCCAGCAGCAAACGGACAGGTTCGGAGACCCAGTACTTC. The encoded protein is CASSKRTGSETQYF.

Regarding this clone: This same CDR3 is encoded by further DNA sequences in the sample. This chain links TRBV29-1 with TRBJ1-1, with a weak D call TRBD1 (6 bases). CDR1 and CDR2 (germline): SQVTM, ANQGSEA. This CDR3 has 13 residues. The germline V and J ends were trimmed by 5 bases and 2 bases, with 12 bases remaining between them. The CDR3 sequence is CSVSRGVNTEAFF. The CDR3 bases are TGCAGCGTTAGCAGGGGCGTCAACACTGAAGCTTTCTTT.